The T cell receptor beta chain described here comes from a study of blood T cell repertoires in COVID-19. Some clones are missing from TCRdb's copy, which holds only in-frame ones; the method was immunoSEQ multiplex PCR. The repertoire holds 350,000 to 500,000 clones, 70% to 90% seen once, with roughly 0.76% in the top ten. This clone has only one observation. The J segment lost 4 bases and the V segment lost 4 bases, leaving 10 bases of the junction unmatched. CDR1 and CDR2 from the germline V gene are MNHEY and SMNVEV (reference sequence). The CDR3 has 16 residues. The specimen sequenced was peripheral blood. The chain uses TRBV27 and TRBJ2-3; 8 bases are a match to TRBD1. This clonotype was obtained from a man in his late teens or twenties with COVID-19, enrolled during active disease. DNA for the CDR3: TGTGCCAGCAGTTACCTGGGGGTCAGGGGGCCAGATACGCAGTATTTT. Encoded protein: CASSYLGVRGPDTQYF.